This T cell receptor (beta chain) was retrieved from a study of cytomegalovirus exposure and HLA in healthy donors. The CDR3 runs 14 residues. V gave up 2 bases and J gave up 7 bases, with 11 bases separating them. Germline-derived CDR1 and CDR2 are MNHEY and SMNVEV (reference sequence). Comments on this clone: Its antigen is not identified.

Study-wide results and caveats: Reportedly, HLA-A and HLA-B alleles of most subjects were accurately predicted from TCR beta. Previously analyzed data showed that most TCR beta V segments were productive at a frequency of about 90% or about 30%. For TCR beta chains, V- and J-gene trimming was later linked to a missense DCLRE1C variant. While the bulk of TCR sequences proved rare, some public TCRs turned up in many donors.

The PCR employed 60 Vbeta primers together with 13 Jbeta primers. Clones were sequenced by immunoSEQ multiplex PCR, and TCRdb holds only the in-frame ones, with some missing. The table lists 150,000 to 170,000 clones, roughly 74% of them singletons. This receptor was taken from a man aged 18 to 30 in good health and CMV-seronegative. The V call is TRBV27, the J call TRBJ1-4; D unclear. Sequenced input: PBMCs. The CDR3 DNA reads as TGTGCCAGCAGTTTAGGGCCTCGGGGTGAAAAACTGTTTTTT. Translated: CASSLGPRGEKLFF.